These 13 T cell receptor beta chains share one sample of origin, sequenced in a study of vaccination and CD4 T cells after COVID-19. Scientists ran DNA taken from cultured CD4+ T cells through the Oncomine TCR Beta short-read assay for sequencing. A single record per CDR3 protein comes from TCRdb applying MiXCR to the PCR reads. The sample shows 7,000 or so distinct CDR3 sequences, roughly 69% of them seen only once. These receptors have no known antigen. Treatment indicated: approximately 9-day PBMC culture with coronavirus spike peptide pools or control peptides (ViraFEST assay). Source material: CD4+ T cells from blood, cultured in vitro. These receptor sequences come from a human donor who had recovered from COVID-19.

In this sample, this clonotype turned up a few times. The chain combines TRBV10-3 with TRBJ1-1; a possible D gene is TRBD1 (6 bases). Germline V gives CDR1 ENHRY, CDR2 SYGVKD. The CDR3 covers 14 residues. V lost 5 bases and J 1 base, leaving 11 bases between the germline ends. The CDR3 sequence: CAISPGTKNTEAFF. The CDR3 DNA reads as TGTGCCATCAGTCCGGGGACAAAGAACACTGAAGCTTTCTTT.

The CDR3 protein is CASSIDRAGVSGANVLTF. The CDR3 region has the DNA TGTGCCAGTAGTATAGATCGAGCGGGAGTCTCCGGGGCCAACGTCCTGACTTTC. The gene calls are TRBV19 and TRBJ2-6; 8 nucleotides line up with TRBD2. CDR1 and CDR2 from the germline V gene are LNHDA and SQIVND (reference sequence). This CDR3 contains 18 residues. Trimming removed 0 bases from V and 4 bases from J; junction bases left unmatched: 8.

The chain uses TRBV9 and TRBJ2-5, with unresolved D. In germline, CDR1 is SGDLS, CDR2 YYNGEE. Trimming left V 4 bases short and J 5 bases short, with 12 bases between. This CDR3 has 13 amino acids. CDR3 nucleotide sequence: TGTGCCAGCAGCTACCAAAGTTTGGAGACCCAGTACTTC. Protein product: CASSYQSLETQYF.

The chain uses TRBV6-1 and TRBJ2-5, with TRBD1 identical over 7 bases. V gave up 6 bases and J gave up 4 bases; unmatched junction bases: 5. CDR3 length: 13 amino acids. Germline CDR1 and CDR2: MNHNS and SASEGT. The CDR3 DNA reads TGTGCCAGCAGGGTGACAGGGTTAGAGACCCAGTACTTC. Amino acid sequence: CASRVTGLETQYF.

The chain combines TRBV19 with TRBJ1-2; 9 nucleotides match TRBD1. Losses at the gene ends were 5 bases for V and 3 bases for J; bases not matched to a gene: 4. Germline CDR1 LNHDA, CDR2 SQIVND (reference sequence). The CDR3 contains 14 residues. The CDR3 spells CASSRGQGHYGYTF. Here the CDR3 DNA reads TGTGCCAGTAGTCGGGGACAGGGCCACTATGGCTACACCTTC.

CDR3 amino acids: CASSIEQGSYSSYNEQFF. For the CDR3, the DNA is TGTGCCAGTAGTATCGAACAGGGGTCGTATAGCTCCTACAATGAGCAGTTCTTC. V is TRBV19 and J is TRBJ2-1; 7 positions agree with TRBD1. Trimming took 3 bases from V and 0 from J; bases not matched to a gene: 11. The CDR3 contains 18 residues. CDR1 LNHDA and CDR2 SQIVND come from the germline V gene (reference sequence).

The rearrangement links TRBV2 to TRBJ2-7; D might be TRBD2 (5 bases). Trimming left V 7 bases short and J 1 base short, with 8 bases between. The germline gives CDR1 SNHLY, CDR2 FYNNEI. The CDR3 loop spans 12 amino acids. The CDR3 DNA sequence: TGTGCCAGCACCGGGATTTCCTACGAGCAGTACTTC. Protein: CASTGISYEQYF.

The CDR3 loop reads CASTDFQDTGELFF. CDR3 coding DNA: TGTGCCAGCACCGACTTCCAGGATACCGGGGAGCTGTTTTTT. The rearrangement uses TRBV25-1 and TRBJ2-2; no clear D. The germline V gene has CDR1 MGHDK and CDR2 SYGVNS. Trimming pared 7 bases from V and 5 bases from J, leaving 14 bases between. CDR3 length equals 14 residues.

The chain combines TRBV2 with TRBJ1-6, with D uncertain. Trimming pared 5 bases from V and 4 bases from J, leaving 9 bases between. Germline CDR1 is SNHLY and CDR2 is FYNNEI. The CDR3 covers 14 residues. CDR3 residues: CASSLTPYNSPLHF. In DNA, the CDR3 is TGTGCCAGCAGTTTGACACCTTATAATTCACCCCTCCACTTT.

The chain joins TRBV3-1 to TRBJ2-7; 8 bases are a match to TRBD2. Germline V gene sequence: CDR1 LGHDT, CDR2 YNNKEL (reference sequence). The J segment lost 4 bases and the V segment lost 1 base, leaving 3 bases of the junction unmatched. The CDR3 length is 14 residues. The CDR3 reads CASSQGREAYEQYF. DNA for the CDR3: TGTGCCAGCAGCCAAGGGCGGGAGGCGTACGAGCAGTACTTC.

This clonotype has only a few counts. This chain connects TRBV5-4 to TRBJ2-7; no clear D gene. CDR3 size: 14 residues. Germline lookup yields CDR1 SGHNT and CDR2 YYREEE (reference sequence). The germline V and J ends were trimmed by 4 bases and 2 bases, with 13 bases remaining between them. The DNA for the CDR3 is TGTGCCAGCAGCAGAGAATCGTCAGCCTACGAGCAGTACTTC. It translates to CASSRESSAYEQYF.

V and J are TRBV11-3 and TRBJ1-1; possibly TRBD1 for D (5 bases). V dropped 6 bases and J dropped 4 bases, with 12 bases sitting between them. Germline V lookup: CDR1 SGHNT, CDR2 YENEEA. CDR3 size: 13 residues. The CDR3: CASRYQGSTEAFF. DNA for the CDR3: TGTGCCAGCAGGTATCAGGGATCCACTGAAGCTTTCTTT.

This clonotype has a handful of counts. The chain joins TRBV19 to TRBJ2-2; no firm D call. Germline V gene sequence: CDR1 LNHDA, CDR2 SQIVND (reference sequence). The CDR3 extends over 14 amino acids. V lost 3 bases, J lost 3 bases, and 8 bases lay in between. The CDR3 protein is CASSISRHTGELFF. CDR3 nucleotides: TGTGCCAGTAGTATTTCCAGGCACACCGGGGAGCTGTTTTTT.